A selection of T cell receptor beta chains follows, all from one sample in a study of blood T cell repertoires in COVID-19. Assay: immunoSEQ multiplex PCR; the TCRdb copy retains only in-frame clones and omits some. The table includes some 150,000 clones, over 75% detected once. The sequenced sample was peripheral blood. These receptors were obtained from a man in his sixties with active or convalescent COVID-19. CDR3s include the opening cysteine and the closing phenylalanine or tryptophan. D genes are given only for firm matches. Expanded clones get a size class; other rows say once, few or many, or leave the size out.

TGTGCCAGTAGTATAGGAGGGACAGTTAATGAAAAACTGTTTTTT	CASSIGGTVNEKLFF	TRBJ1-4	few	TRBD1	TRBV19
TGTGCCTGGACCTCCGGGACAGGCGCCTCTGGAAACACCATATATTTT	CAWTSGTGASGNTIYF	TRBJ1-3	NA	TRBD1	TRBV30
TGTGCCACCAGTGATTTCCCCGGTATTAGCAATCAGCCCCAGCATTTT	CATSDFPGISNQPQHF	TRBJ1-5	many	NA	TRBV24-1
TGTGCCAGCAAACCAACAGCGGGACAGGGGGCACGAGACACTGAAGCTTTCTTT	CASKPTAGQGARDTEAFF	TRBJ1-1	NA	TRBD1	TRBV18
TGTGCCAGCAGCCCCCGATTTAGCGGGAGTTTCTACGAGCAGTACTTC	CASSPRFSGSFYEQYF	TRBJ2-7	NA	TRBD2	TRBV7-9
TGTGCCAGCAGTTTAGGGCGGGCTAGCGGAGCTAGGGAGACCCAGTACTTC	CASSLGRASGARETQYF	TRBJ2-5	NA	TRBD2	TRBV28
TGTGCCAGCAGCTATAAAACATGGGGGGGCAGAGGAGATACGCAGTATTTT	CASSYKTWGGRGDTQYF	TRBJ2-3	NA	NA	TRBV5-6
TGTGCCAGTAGTGCGGGGCGGACAGGGGGTTCCTACGAGCAGTACTTC	CASSAGRTGGSYEQYF	TRBJ2-7	NA	TRBD1	TRBV19
TGCGCCAGCAGCCAAGATCCGTCAGGGGGCTCTTCTTATTCACCCCTCCACTTT	CASSQDPSGGSSYSPLHF	TRBJ1-6	NA	TRBD1	TRBV4-3
TGTGCCAGCAGCCTCACTCCGACTCGAGGGGAGACCCAGTACTTC	CASSLTPTRGETQYF	TRBJ2-5	NA	NA	TRBV4-2
TGTGCCAGCAGCTTCACGGGACAGGGGGCCTTAGGCACCTTC	CASSFTGQGALGTF	TRBJ1-2	NA	TRBD1	TRBV28
TGCGCCAGCAGCTTGGGCGGGACAGGGGACTATGGCTACACCTTC	CASSLGGTGDYGYTF	TRBJ1-2	once	TRBD1	TRBV5-1
TGTGCCAGCACCAACACAGACACCGGGGAGCTGTTTTTT	CASTNTDTGELFF	TRBJ2-2	once	NA	TRBV6-6
TGTGCCAGCAGCGCTGAGGGGGCCACGACCTACGAGCAGTACTTC	CASSAEGATTYEQYF	TRBJ2-7	once	TRBD1	TRBV9
TGTGCCAGCCGGATCCCCTTCGGGGAACAGGGCTACACCTTC	CASRIPFGEQGYTF	TRBJ1-2	once	NA	TRBV28
TGTGCCAGTAGTATGGACGCCGGGACAGGGGGCTACGAGCAGTACTTC	CASSMDAGTGGYEQYF	TRBJ2-7	few	TRBD1	TRBV19
TGTGCCAGCAGCTTAGCGGGGCTAGCGGGAGACAATGAGCAGTTCTTC	CASSLAGLAGDNEQFF	TRBJ2-1	NA	TRBD2	TRBV7-9
TGTGCCAGTAGTATAGGGCCCAGGGCTCGGAATGAGCAGTTCTTC	CASSIGPRARNEQFF	TRBJ2-1	NA	NA	TRBV19
TGTGCCAGCAGCCAAACCCAGGGGGGCTCTGGAAACACCATATATTTT	CASSQTQGGSGNTIYF	TRBJ1-3	once	TRBD1	TRBV3-1/TRBV3-2
TGTGCCAGCAGCGTAGGTCCGACTCTGAACACTGAAGCTTTCTTT	CASSVGPTLNTEAFF	TRBJ1-1	NA	NA	TRBV9
TGTGCCAGTTTCTATACAGGGGGCAGCGAGCAGTACTTC	CASFYTGGSEQYF	TRBJ2-7	NA	TRBD1	TRBV12-3/TRBV12-4
TGTGCCAGCTCACCACTGGCTGTGACAGGGGTATTGCCTAATGAAAAACTGTTTTTT	CASSPLAVTGVLPNEKLFF	TRBJ1-4	few	TRBD1	TRBV18
TGTGCCAGCAGTTCTCCTACAACTAATGAAAAACTGTTTTTT	CASSSPTTNEKLFF	TRBJ1-4	once	NA	TRBV28
TGTGCCAGCAGCTTAGTGGCAGATAACACTGAAGCTTTCTTT	CASSLVADNTEAFF	TRBJ1-1	NA	NA	TRBV7-2
TGTGCCAGCAGCCAACGGGAGAGAGAGAACACCGGGGAGCTGTTTTTT	CASSQRERENTGELFF	TRBJ2-2	NA	NA	TRBV3-1/TRBV3-2
TGTGCCAGCAGCAATCAGGGGACCCACTCGGGCGGCTACACCTTC	CASSNQGTHSGGYTF	TRBJ1-2	NA	NA	TRBV9
TGTGCCAGCAGCTCGACAGGGGTCGATGGCTACACCTTC	CASSSTGVDGYTF	TRBJ1-2	NA	TRBD1	TRBV6-5
TGTGCCAGTAGTATTTCCCATTTACTAGCGGGAGAGACCCCTGGTGGGTATTTT	CASSISHLLAGETPGGYF	TRBJ2-3	NA	TRBD2	TRBV19
TGCGCCAGCAGCTCTGGGACAGGGGAAAGGAATGAGCAGTTCTTC	CASSSGTGERNEQFF	TRBJ2-1	NA	TRBD1	TRBV5-1
TGTGCCAGCAGGAGCGGGCCTTCAAAAGCTTTCTTT	CASRSGPSKAFF	TRBJ1-1	NA	NA	TRBV12-3/TRBV12-4
TGCGCCAGCAGCCCGTCCGGCGGGACAGTTAATGAAAAACTGTTTTTT	CASSPSGGTVNEKLFF	TRBJ1-4	few	TRBD1	TRBV4-3
TGTGCCAGCAGCCAAGGGACTAGCGGGAGGAATGATGAGCAGTTCTTC	CASSQGTSGRNDEQFF	TRBJ2-1	once	TRBD2	TRBV3-1/TRBV3-2